These 8 T cell receptor beta chains originate from one sample sequenced in a study of shared clonotypes between healthy human individuals. Profiling relied on immunoSEQ multiplex PCR, and the TCRdb table lists in-frame clones only, not all of them. The table includes about 2.1 million clones, 93% detected once. As defined, naive CD8 cells were CD45RO-negative and positively selected for CCR7, with terminally differentiated effector memory CD45RA+ cells excluded. The specimen was naive CD8+ T cells from PBMCs. The source is a man younger than 35 in good health. Some clones in this sample may be carry-over from other donors' samples.

This chain links TRBV7-9 with TRBJ2-1; D might be TRBD2 (5 bases). V was trimmed by 3 bases and J by 4 bases, leaving 10 bases between them. Germline CDR1 SEHNR, CDR2 FQNEAQ (reference sequence). The CDR3 spans 14 residues. CDR3 nucleotide sequence: TGTGCCAGCAGCTTTCTCGGGGATTACAATGAGCAGTTCTTC. Translated: CASSFLGDYNEQFF.

This clone was observed once. This chain connects TRBV29-1 to TRBJ2-7; possible D gene TRBD1, 6 bases. V was clipped by 4 bases and J by 2 bases, with 15 bases between them. Germline V lookup: CDR1 SQVTM, CDR2 ANQGSEA. CDR3 length: 14 residues. CDR3 sequence (DNA): TGCAGCGTTGTCGGTCAGGGGTTTACCTACGAGCAGTACTTC. This encodes CSVVGQGFTYEQYF.

The rearrangement links TRBV6-5 to TRBJ2-1, with 11 bases matching TRBD2. The length of the CDR3 is 12 residues. The germline V gene has CDR1 MNHEY and CDR2 SVGAGI. The V gene end was trimmed by 6 bases and the J gene end by 10 bases; junction bases not matched to a gene: 2. CDR3 protein: CASRLAGGEQFF. Written as DNA, the CDR3 is TGTGCCAGCAGGTTAGCGGGAGGGGAGCAGTTCTTC.

As concerns this clone: Other DNA sequences in the sample encode the same CDR3. The rearrangement links TRBV7-8 to TRBJ2-2, with unresolved D. CDR3 length equals 14 residues. The V gene lost 5 bases and the J gene lost 4 bases, with 11 bases spanning the gap. CDR1 and CDR2 (germline): SGHVS, FQNEAQ. The CDR3 bases are TGTGCCAGCAGCCTCGTTGGGCGCACCGGGGAGCTGTTTTTT. This translates into CASSLVGRTGELFF.

This clone has more than one count but fewer than ten. The chain employs TRBV28 and TRBJ1-5; a weak D match, TRBD1 (5 bases). The CDR3 covers 14 residues. V lost 6 bases to trimming and J lost 5 bases, with 14 bases between them. Germline CDR1 is MDHEN and CDR2 is SYDVKM. The CDR3 nucleotides read TGTGCCAGCAGGATCCGGGGCCATGATCAGCCCCAGCATTTT. This gives the protein CASRIRGHDQPQHF.

Only one count was recorded for this clone. The rearrangement uses TRBV4-3 and TRBJ2-1, with D possibly called TRBD1 or TRBD2 (6 bases each). Per germline, CDR1 LGHNA and CDR2 YSLEER. CDR3 length: 14 amino acids. The ends were cut back, 1 base at V and 9 bases at J, with 13 bases in the middle. The CDR3 sequence is CASSQGRGGPEQFF. The CDR3 DNA reads as TGCGCCAGCAGCCAAGGGCGAGGGGGGCCTGAGCAGTTCTTC.

This chain links TRBV6-5 with TRBJ1-2; perhaps TRBD1 as D (5 bases). The CDR3 totals 13 residues. Germline CDR1 reads MNHEY; CDR2 reads SVGAGI. The germline V and J ends were trimmed by 0 bases and 10 bases, with 12 bases remaining between them. CDR3 DNA: TGTGCCAGCAGTTACTCGGGGCAAATCGACTACACCTTC. Translated: CASSYSGQIDYTF.

The V gene is TRBV5-4, the J gene TRBJ2-2; D is possibly TRBD2 (7 bases). The ends were cut back, 0 bases at V and 7 bases at J, with 16 bases in the middle. Germline V gene lookup returns CDR1 SGHNT and CDR2 YYREEE (reference sequence). This CDR3 region has 16 residues. CDR3 loop: CASSLDLGGAGGELFF. Written as DNA, the CDR3 is TGTGCCAGCAGCTTGGATTTGGGGGGGGCCGGCGGGGAGCTGTTTTTT.